Shown below are 17 T cell receptor beta chains from a single sample sequenced in a study of cytomegalovirus exposure and HLA in healthy donors. The PCR used 60 Vbeta and 13 Jbeta primers. Clones were read by immunoSEQ multiplex PCR, and TCRdb kept only the in-frame ones, dropping some. This sample has around 200,000 clones, with approximately 85% found just once. Source material: PBMCs. These receptors came from a woman between 45 and 60 years old in good health and CMV-seronegative.

V is TRBV5-6 and J is TRBJ1-4; 9 nucleotides match TRBD1. V shed 4 bases, J shed 5 bases, and the junction held 6 bases outside the gene matches. The CDR3 contains 15 residues. CDR1 is SGHDT, CDR2 YYEEEE, per germline. The CDR3 here is CASSRGQGGNEKLFF. CDR3 DNA sequence: TGTGCCAGCAGCAGGGGACAGGGCGGGAATGAAAAACTGTTTTTT.

The rearrangement uses TRBV5-5 and TRBJ1-3; perhaps TRBD1 as D (6 bases). V lost 2 bases, J lost 3 bases, and 9 bases lay in between. The CDR3 spans 14 residues. Germline V gene lookup returns CDR1 SGHKS and CDR2 YYEKEE (reference sequence). CDR3 DNA sequence: TGTGCCAGCAGCTTACAGGGCGGTGGAAACACCATATATTTT. Translating it yields CASSLQGGGNTIYF.

This chain connects TRBV28 to TRBJ2-7; 11 nucleotides align to TRBD2. J was trimmed by 2 bases and V by 4 bases; bases with no gene match: 4. CDR3 length equals 15 residues. The germline V gene encodes CDR1 MDHEN and CDR2 SYDVKM. In nucleotides, the CDR3 is TGTGCCAGCAGTTCCGGGACTAGCGGCACCTACGAGCAGTACTTC. This codes for CASSSGTSGTYEQYF.

The genes are TRBV15 and TRBJ1-6; D is perhaps TRBD1 (5 bases). Germline CDR1 reads LNHNV; CDR2 reads YYDKDF (reference sequence). V lost 1 base and J 6 bases, leaving 16 bases between the germline ends. This CDR3 has 17 residues. The CDR3 DNA sequence: TGTGCCACCAGCAGAGTCGCCGGATCAGGGTTTAATTCACCCCTCCACTTT. Protein: CATSRVAGSGFNSPLHF.

CDR3: CASSYRGTGDYEQYF. CDR3 coding DNA: TGTGCCAGCAGCTACCGCGGGACGGGAGACTACGAGCAGTACTTC. The gene calls are TRBV13 and TRBJ2-7; possible D gene TRBD2, 6 bases. This CDR3 region has 15 residues. V was shortened by 4 bases and J by 3 bases, with 16 bases between the two germline ends. CDR1 and CDR2 from the germline V gene are PRHDT and FYEKMQ (reference sequence). The full variable domain, with the rest looked up from reference TRBV13 and TRBJ2-7, is AAGVIQSPRHLIKEKRETATLKCYPIPRHDTVYWYQQGPGQDPQFLISFYEKMQSDKGSIPDRFSAQQFSDYHSELNMSSLELGDSALYFCASSYRGTGDYEQYFGPGTRLTVT.

The CDR3 coding sequence is TGTGCCAGCAAGGGCGGGGGCGGAGAGACCCAGTACTTC. This encodes CASKGGGGETQYF. The chain is built from TRBV2 and TRBJ2-5, with D tentatively TRBD2 (7 bases). This CDR3 comprises 13 residues. Trimming took 7 bases from V and 4 from J, leaving 13 bases between them. CDR1 and CDR2 from the germline V gene are SNHLY and FYNNEI. Complete variable domain (other parts from reference TRBV2 and TRBJ2-5): EPEVTQTPSHQVTQMGQEVILRCVPISNHLYFYWYRQILGQKVEFLVSFYNNEISEKSEIFDDQFSVERPDGSNFTLKIRSTKLEDSAMYFCASKGGGGETQYFGPGTRLLVL.

The V gene is TRBV5-5, the J gene TRBJ2-7; maybe TRBD2 (6 bases). Trimming removed 0 bases from V and 0 bases from J, with 7 bases in between. The CDR3 is 14 residues long. Germline-derived CDR1 and CDR2 are SGHKS and YYEKEE (reference sequence). CDR3 sequence reads: CASSLEGLSYEQYF. Here the CDR3 DNA reads TGTGCCAGCAGCTTGGAGGGACTCTCCTACGAGCAGTACTTC. The complete variable domain, with remaining parts taken from reference TRBV5-5 and TRBJ2-7, reads DAGVTQSPTHLIKTRGQQVTLRCSPISGHKSVSWYQQVLGQGPQFIFQYYEKEERGRGNFPDRFSARQFPNYSSELNVNALLLGDSALYLCASSLEGLSYEQYFGPGTRLTVT.

The chain carries TRBV6-6 and TRBJ2-5; possibly TRBD1 for D (6 bases). CDR3 length: 12 residues. In germline, CDR1 is MNHNY, CDR2 SVGAGI (reference sequence). V was cut by 11 bases and J by 2 bases, with 12 bases left in between. The CDR3 DNA follows: TGTGCCTCACAAACAGGGCAAGAGACCCAGTACTTC. Encoded protein: CASQTGQETQYF.

This clone was counted between two and nine times. V gene TRBV7-3 combines with J gene TRBJ2-7, with D hard to call. This CDR3 spans 13 amino acids. CDR1 is SGHTA, CDR2 FQGTGA, per germline. V dropped 4 bases and J dropped 7 bases, with 14 bases sitting between them. CDR3 DNA: TGTGCCAGCAGCTCCGAGCCCCCCCTGGAGCAGTACTTC. Encoded protein: CASSSEPPLEQYF.

The J gene is TRBJ2-3, the V gene TRBV18; 7 nucleotides agree with TRBD1. From germline, CDR1 is KGHSH and CDR2 LQKENI. V trimming: 5 bases; J trimming: 11 bases; junction bases outside the gene matches: 7. The CDR3 has 12 amino acids. This chain's CDR3 is CASSGAQGEQYF. Written as DNA, the CDR3 is TGTGCCAGCTCAGGAGCCCAGGGGGAGCAGTATTTT. Full variable domain (remainder filled in from reference TRBV18 and TRBJ2-3): NAGVMQNPRHLVRRRGQEARLRCSPMKGHSHVYWYRQLPEEGLKFMVYLQKENIIDESGMPKERFSAEFPKEGPSILRIQQVVRGDSAAYFCASSGAQGEQYFGPGTRLTVL.

Here the CDR3 reads CASSDLRVDQPQHF. CDR3 in DNA: TGTGCCAGCAGTGATCTCAGGGTCGACCAGCCCCAGCATTTT. The chain combines TRBV2 with TRBJ1-5; possibly TRBD1 for D (5 bases). The V end was cut by 3 bases, the J end by 7 bases, with 13 bases between. CDR1 and CDR2 from the germline V gene are SNHLY and FYNNEI. CDR3 size: 14 residues.

This chain links TRBV28 with TRBJ1-2; a possible D gene is TRBD1 (5 bases). The CDR3 spans 14 residues. Germline CDR1 and CDR2: MDHEN and SYDVKM. Deletions cut 6 bases from V and 7 bases from J, with 18 bases between. This CDR3 reads CASRTLGGGSGYTF. The CDR3 DNA is TGTGCCAGCAGAACCCTCGGCGGGGGAAGTGGCTACACCTTC.

The rearrangement uses TRBV7-9 and TRBJ1-1; D gene uncertain. Trimming pared 4 bases from V and 7 bases from J, leaving 7 bases between. Germline V CDR1 and CDR2: SEHNR, FQNEAQ (reference sequence). The CDR3 contains 11 residues. The CDR3 here is CASSYGDEAFF. Here the CDR3 DNA reads TGTGCCAGCAGCTACGGGGATGAAGCTTTCTTT.

The rearrangement uses TRBV27 and TRBJ1-1; D may be TRBD1 (5 bases). Germline loops: CDR1 MNHEY, CDR2 SMNVEV (reference sequence). V lost 5 bases, J lost 3 bases, and 31 bases lay in between. The CDR3 has 20 residues. CDR3 nucleotide sequence: TGTGCCAGCAGTGGGGCACAGCCAAACAGGTACGAGGACGAGGACACTGAAGCTTTCTTT. Translation gives CASSGAQPNRYEDEDTEAFF.

V usage is TRBV5-1 and J usage is TRBJ1-4; possible D gene TRBD1, 5 bases. CDR3 length equals 14 residues. V was trimmed by 2 bases and J by 6 bases, leaving 11 bases between them. Germline CDR1 SGHRS, CDR2 YFSETQ. The CDR3 nucleotides read TGCGCCAGCAGCTTTCAGGGAGGTGATGAAAAACTGTTTTTT. Translating it yields CASSFQGGDEKLFF.

As concerns this clone: This CDR3 is also generated by other DNA sequences in the sample. J is TRBJ1-3 and V is TRBV28; D is possibly TRBD1 (6 bases). This CDR3 is built from 14 residues. Trimming took off 5 bases at V and 0 bases at J, with 8 bases between the two ends. Looked up from germline, CDR1 is MDHEN and CDR2 is SYDVKM. The CDR3 is CASSQQGSGNTIYF. The CDR3 DNA follows: TGTGCCAGCAGTCAACAGGGCTCTGGAAACACCATATATTTT.

This chain joins TRBV6-6 and TRBJ1-5, with D uncertain. The CDR3 consists of 15 residues. Germline values: CDR1 MNHNY, CDR2 SVGAGI (reference sequence). The V end was cut by 2 bases, the J end by 3 bases, with 11 bases between. Here the CDR3 DNA reads TGTGCCAGCAGTTACGGCCACAGAATCAATCAGCCCCAGCATTTT. Its protein product is CASSYGHRINQPQHF.